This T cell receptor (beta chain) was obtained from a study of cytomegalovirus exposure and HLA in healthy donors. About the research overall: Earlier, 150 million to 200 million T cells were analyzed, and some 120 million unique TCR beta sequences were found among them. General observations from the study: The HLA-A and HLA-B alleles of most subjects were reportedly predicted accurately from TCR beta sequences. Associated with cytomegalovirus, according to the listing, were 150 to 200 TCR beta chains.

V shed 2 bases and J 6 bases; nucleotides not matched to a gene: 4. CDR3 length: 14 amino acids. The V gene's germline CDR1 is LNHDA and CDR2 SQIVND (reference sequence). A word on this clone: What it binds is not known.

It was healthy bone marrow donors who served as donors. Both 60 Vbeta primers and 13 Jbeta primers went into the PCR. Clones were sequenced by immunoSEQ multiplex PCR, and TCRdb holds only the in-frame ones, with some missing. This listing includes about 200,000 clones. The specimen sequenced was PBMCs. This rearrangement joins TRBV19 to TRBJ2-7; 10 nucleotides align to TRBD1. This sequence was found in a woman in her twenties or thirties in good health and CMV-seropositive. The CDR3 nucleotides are TGTGCCAGTAGTATAAGGGACAGGGGAGCCGAGCAGTACTTC. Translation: CASSIRDRGAEQYF.